This T cell receptor beta chain was retrieved from a study of OX40 agonist ivuxolimab in advanced cancers. Looking at the study overall: Those enrolled were about 82% male, with a mean age of around 58 years and ages from roughly 20 to 85. Under the entry rules, prior anti-PD-1, anti-PD-L1 or anti-CTLA-4 therapy was allowed, and roughly 43% had some. Partial responses occurred in Three dose-escalation patients, one with hepatocellular carcinoma and two with cutaneous melanoma.

Using immunoSEQ multiplex PCR, the repertoire was profiled, and TCRdb retains in-frame clones only, with some absent. In the table there are roughly 46,000 clones, 70% to 85% of which are singletons. This CDR3 contains 14 residues. V lost 0 bases and J 5 bases, leaving 13 bases between the germline ends. The V gene's germline CDR1 is GTSNPN and CDR2 SVGIG (reference sequence). Patients were excluded for autoimmune disease history or systemic immunosuppression. The TCR comes from an adult with an advanced solid tumor such as melanoma, head and neck, liver or kidney cancer. Sequenced here: CD4+ or CD8+ T cells sorted from blood, sampled in a trial of the OX40 agonist ivuxolimab. V gene TRBV30 combines with J gene TRBJ2-5, with D maybe TRBD1 (6 bases). The CDR3 region is CAWSVFRGYETQYF. In DNA, the CDR3 is TGTGCCTGGAGTGTATTCAGGGGCTACGAGACCCAGTACTTC.